This TCR beta chain was sequenced for a study of blood T cell repertoires in COVID-19. Study-level information: The cDNA or gDNA used as material had been derived from T cells, B-cell-depleted T cells, or PBMCs.

In the source study's methods: Counts of nucleated cells, estimated from reference gene primer amplification, were obtained. This table comes from immunoSEQ multiplex PCR, and its TCRdb copy is limited to in-frame clones, with some not included. The V and J calls and clone size come from that table; D and trimming were worked out from the DNA. This repertoire shows about 110,000 clones, approximately 80% found once; its top ten account for 4.3%. The CDR3 has 18 amino acids. The ends lost 0 bases at V and 2 bases at J; junction bases unmatched: 5. The germline V gene encodes CDR1 KGHSH and CDR2 LQKENI.

What was sequenced was peripheral blood. J is TRBJ2-6 and V is TRBV18; 9 positions agree with TRBD1. The TCR sequence derives from a man aged 70 or older with acute or convalescent COVID-19. The CDR3 coding sequence is TGTGCCAGCTCACCACCCAGGACAGGGGACACTGGGGCCAACGTCCTGACTTTC. The encoded protein is CASSPPRTGDTGANVLTF.